This TCR beta chain was sequenced in a study of OX40 agonist ivuxolimab in advanced cancers. About the study: Patients were dosed with the agonistic anti-OX40 (CD134) antibody ivuxolimab. Dose-escalation patients had hepatocellular carcinoma, melanoma, renal cell or head and neck cancer.

Broader study findings: Partial responders at 0.1-3.0 mg/kg showed near-lowest clonal expansion.

Germline V gene lookup returns CDR1 MNHEY and CDR2 SMNVEV (reference sequence). CDR3 size: 14 residues. Trimming took 6 bases from V and 4 from J; bases not matched to a gene: 4. Produced via immunoSEQ multiplex PCR; TCRdb's table is partial and in-frame only. Here the sample spans approximately 70,000 clones, about 84% being singletons. Worth noting for this clone: Its antigen is not known.

The sequence was obtained from an adult with an advanced solid tumor such as melanoma, head and neck, liver or kidney cancer. The chain is built from TRBV27 and TRBJ1-2; 11 nucleotides match TRBD1. The specimen was CD4+ or CD8+ T cells sorted from blood, collected in a trial of the OX40 agonist ivuxolimab. This CDR3 is CASSRTGGAYGYTF. The CDR3 DNA is TGTGCCAGCAGCCGGACAGGGGGCGCCTATGGCTACACCTTC.